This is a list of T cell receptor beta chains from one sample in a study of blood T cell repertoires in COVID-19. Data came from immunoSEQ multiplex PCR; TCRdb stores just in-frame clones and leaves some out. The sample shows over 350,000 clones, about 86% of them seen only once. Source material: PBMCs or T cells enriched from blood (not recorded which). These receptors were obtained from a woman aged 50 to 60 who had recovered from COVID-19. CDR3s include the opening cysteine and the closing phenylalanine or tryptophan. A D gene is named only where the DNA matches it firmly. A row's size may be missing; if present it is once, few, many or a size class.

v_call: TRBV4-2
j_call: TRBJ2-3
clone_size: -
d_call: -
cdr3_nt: TGTGCCAGCAGCCAAGAAGGGCTAGCAGTAGGAACAGATACGCAGTATTTT
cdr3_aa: CASSQEGLAVGTDTQYF

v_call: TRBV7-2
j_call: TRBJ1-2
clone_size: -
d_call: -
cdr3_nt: TGTGCCAGCAGCTTAGCTCCGCTCCGAGCTAACTATGGCTACACCTTC
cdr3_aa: CASSLAPLRANYGYTF

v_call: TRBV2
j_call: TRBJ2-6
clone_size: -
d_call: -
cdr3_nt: TGTGCCAGCAGTAAAACAGGTTCCTCTGGGGCCAACGTCCTGACTTTC
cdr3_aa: CASSKTGSSGANVLTF

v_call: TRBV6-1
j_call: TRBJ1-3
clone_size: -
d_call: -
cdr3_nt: TGTGCCAGCAGTGAAGCGGGGGCAAGCTCTGGAAACACCATATATTTT
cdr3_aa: CASSEAGASSGNTIYF

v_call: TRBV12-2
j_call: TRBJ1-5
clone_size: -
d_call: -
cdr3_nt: TGTGCAAGTCGCTTAGATGAGGACAGCCTCAATCAGCCCCAGCATTTT
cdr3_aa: CASRLDEDSLNQPQHF

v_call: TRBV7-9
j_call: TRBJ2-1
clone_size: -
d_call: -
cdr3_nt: TGTGCCAGCAGTCACAGGGAATCCTACAATGAGCAGTTCTTC
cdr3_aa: CASSHRESYNEQFF

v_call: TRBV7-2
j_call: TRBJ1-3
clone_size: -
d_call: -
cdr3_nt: TGTGCCAGCAGCTTAGACAGTGGAAACACCATATATTTT
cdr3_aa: CASSLDSGNTIYF

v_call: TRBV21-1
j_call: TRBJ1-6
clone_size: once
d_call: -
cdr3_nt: TGTGCCAGCAACGGAGACAGGGGATCCTATAATTCACCCCTCCACTTT
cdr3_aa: CASNGDRGSYNSPLHF

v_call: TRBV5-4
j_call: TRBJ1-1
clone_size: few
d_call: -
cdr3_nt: TGTGCCAGCAGCACCTTCCGACAAGGAAACACTGAAGCTTTCTTT
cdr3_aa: CASSTFRQGNTEAFF

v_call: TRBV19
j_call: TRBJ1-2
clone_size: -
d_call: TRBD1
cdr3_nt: TGTGCCAGTAACAAAGGGTTTGGGACAGGGAATGGCTACACCTTC
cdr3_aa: CASNKGFGTGNGYTF

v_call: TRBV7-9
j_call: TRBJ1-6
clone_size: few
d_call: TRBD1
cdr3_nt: TGTGCCAGCAGCGGAGGGACAGAGAATTCACCCCTCCACTTT
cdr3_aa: CASSGGTENSPLHF

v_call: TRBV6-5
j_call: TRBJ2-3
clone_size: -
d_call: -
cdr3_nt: TGTGCCAGCGCCTTTGGGGGCGGGGGCACGCAGTATTTT
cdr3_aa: CASAFGGGGTQYF

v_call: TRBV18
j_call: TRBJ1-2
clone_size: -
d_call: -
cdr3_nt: TGTGCCAGCTCACCATCCCGGACAGCTAACTATGGCTACACCTTC
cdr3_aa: CASSPSRTANYGYTF

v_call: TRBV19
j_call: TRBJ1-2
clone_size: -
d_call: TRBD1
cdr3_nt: TGTGCCAGTAGTTCTACGACAGGGCTTAAGAAAATCGGCTACACCTTC
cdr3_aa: CASSSTTGLKKIGYTF

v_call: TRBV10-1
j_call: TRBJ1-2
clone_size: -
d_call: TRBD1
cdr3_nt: TGCGCCAGCAGCGTTGCGGGACAGGGCGGTTGGAACTATGGCTACACCTTC
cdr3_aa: CASSVAGQGGWNYGYTF

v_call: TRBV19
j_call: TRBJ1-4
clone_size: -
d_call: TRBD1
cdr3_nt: TGTGCCAGTAGTCGCAACTCCGGGACAGATAATGAAAAACTGTTTTTT
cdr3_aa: CASSRNSGTDNEKLFF

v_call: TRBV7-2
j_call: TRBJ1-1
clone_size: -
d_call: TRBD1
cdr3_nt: TGTGCCAGCAGCCCCTACCGGGACAGGGGGAACACTGAAGCTTTCTTT
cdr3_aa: CASSPYRDRGNTEAFF

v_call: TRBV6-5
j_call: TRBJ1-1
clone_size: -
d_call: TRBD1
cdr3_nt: TGTGCCAGCGGCCACAGGGGAAACACTGAAGCTTTCTTT
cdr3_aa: CASGHRGNTEAFF

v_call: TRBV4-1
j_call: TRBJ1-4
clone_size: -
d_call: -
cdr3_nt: TGCGCCAGCAGCCAAGTGGGGGCGCGTGAAAAACTGTTTTTT
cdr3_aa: CASSQVGAREKLFF

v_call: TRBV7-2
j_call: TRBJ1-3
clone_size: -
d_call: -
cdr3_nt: TGTGCCAGCAGCAACGACATCATCTCTGGAAACACCATATATTTT
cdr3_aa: CASSNDIISGNTIYF

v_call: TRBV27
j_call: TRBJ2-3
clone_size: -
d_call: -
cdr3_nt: TGTGCCAGCAGTCCCCGGACTCTTTCCCCCACAGATACGCAGTATTTT
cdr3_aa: CASSPRTLSPTDTQYF

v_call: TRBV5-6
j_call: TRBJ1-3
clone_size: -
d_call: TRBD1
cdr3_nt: TGTGCCAGCAGCACAGGGGAGATAGGAAACACCATATATTTT
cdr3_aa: CASSTGEIGNTIYF

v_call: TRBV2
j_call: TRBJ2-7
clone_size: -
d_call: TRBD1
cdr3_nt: TGTGCCAGCAGTGGCCGGGACAGGACCTACGAGCAGTACTTC
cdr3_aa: CASSGRDRTYEQYF

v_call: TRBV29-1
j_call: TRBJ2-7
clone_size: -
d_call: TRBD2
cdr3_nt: TGCAGCGTTGCGGGGGGCTACGAGCAGTACTTC
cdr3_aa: CSVAGGYEQYF

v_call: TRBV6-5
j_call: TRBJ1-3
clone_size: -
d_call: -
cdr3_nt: TGTGCCAGCAGGCACAGGGTTTCGACAGACACCATATATTTT
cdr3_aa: CASRHRVSTDTIYF

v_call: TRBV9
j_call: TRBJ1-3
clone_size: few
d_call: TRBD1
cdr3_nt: TGTGCCAGCAGCGCCCTTCCGGGACAGACGTCTGGAAACACCATATATTTT
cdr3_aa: CASSALPGQTSGNTIYF

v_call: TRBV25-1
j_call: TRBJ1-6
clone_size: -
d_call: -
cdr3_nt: TGTGCCAGCAGTCCCACGAGCTCCTATAATTCACCCCTCCACTTT
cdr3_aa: CASSPTSSYNSPLHF

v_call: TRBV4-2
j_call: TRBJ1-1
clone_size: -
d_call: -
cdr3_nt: TGTGCCAGCAGCCAAGAACGAGAGACTGAAGCTTTCTTT
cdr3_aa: CASSQERETEAFF

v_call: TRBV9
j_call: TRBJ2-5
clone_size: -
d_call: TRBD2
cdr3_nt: TGTGCCAGCAGCGTAGCGGGGGGGCTAGAGACCCAGTACTTC
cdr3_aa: CASSVAGGLETQYF

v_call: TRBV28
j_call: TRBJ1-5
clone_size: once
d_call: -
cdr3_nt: TGTGCCAGCAGTTCCCAGATGGGGCAGAGCAATCAGCCCCAGCATTTT
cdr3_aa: CASSSQMGQSNQPQHF

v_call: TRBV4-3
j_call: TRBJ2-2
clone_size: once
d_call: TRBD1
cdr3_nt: TGCGCCAGCAGCCAAGATAGACGTCAGGGGGCGATCGGGGAGCTGTTTTTT
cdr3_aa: CASSQDRRQGAIGELFF

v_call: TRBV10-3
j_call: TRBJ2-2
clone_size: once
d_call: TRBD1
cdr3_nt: TGTGCCATCAGTCCCGACAGGGGGAACACCGGGGAGCTGTTTTTT
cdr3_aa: CAISPDRGNTGELFF

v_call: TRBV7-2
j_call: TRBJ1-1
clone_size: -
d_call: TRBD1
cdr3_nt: TGTGCCAGCAGCTTCATTGGACAGGGCGGGACTGAAGCTTTCTTT
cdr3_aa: CASSFIGQGGTEAFF

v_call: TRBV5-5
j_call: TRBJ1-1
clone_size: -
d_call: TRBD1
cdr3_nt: TGTGCCAGCAGCTTCGATGACAGGGTCGGCACTGAAGCTTTCTTT
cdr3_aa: CASSFDDRVGTEAFF